Here is one TCR beta chain with its context. Its antigen is unknown. Base-call qualities are not available, and no considerably larger clone is one nucleotide away. The germline V gene (reference sequence) specifies WNHNN as CDR1 and SYGVQD as CDR2. The CDR3 contains 15 residues, cysteine and phenylalanine counted. Kept here is only the CDR3 DNA, which spans 45 bases and is read in frame from base 1. The junction shows trimming of 7 bases on V and 4 bases on J, and the gene matches do not reach 12 bases of it. The source of the sample is a study of blood T cell repertoires in COVID-19 (dated by TCRdb to 2018 to 2020). In the study overall: Collaborator samples came from the United States, Italy and Spain and covered acute and convalescent phases of COVID-19. The repertoires were released in a freely available public database meant as a resource for research on the immune response to SARS-CoV-2. A de-identified subject ID, COVID-19 status, age in years and sex were almost always included in the sample metadata. Where available, HLA class I and class II types were obtained from metadata supplied by the sample provider rather than from assay-based typing. Samples came from the ongoing ImmuneRACE study (first 160 participants) plus 1,254 subjects from 6 global collaborators. The prospective study material was composed of cDNA or gDNA derived from T cells, B-cell-depleted T cells, or PBMCs. Deeply sampled blood TCRbeta repertoires from subjects exposed to, actively infected with, or recovered from COVID-19 were included in the dataset. Study-wide conclusions, independent of this receptor: How much clinical and demographic metadata was included differed by source and by participant, and the metadata was provided uncurated.

The immunoSEQ Assay, a bias-controlled multiplex PCR, was used to amplify TCRbeta CDR3 regions from genomic DNA. The source study handled its data this way. Within the assay, amplification of reference gene primers was used to estimate how many nucleated cells each sample contained. Sequence reads were collapsed and filtered to measure the absolute abundance of every unique TCRbeta CDR3 rearrangement. Productive Simpson clonality was computed per sample as the square root of Simpson's diversity index over productive rearrangements. The table comes from immuneACCESS by way of TCRdb, which keeps in-frame sequences with V and J called. Part of the clones is missing from these tables; in studies checked, under half for an unresolved V gene and the rest for unknown reasons. V and J calls and clone size follow that table, whereas D and trimming were derived from the DNA. For this sample there are around 310,000 clones; nearly 90% appear just once. About 8.4% of the sample rests with the top ten.

In the prospective study, participants were roughly 18 to 90 years old, resided in fewer than 25 geographic areas of the United States, and were enrolled through a virtual design. In the prospective study, cohorts were assigned on the basis of participant-reported clinical history obtained from a screening survey and a study questionnaire. For ImmuneRACE Cohort 3, a participant was defined as recovered based on two consecutive negative NP/OP PCR tests, clearance by a healthcare professional, or resolution of symptoms. Each participant in the prospective study had whole blood, serum and a nasopharyngeal or oropharyngeal swab collected by mobile phlebotomists. Over a roughly 2-month period, participants in the prospective study had the option of providing additional blood draws and questionnaires. Before DNA extraction, prospective study blood samples were shipped either frozen or at room temperature.

This clonotype was obtained from a woman aged 30 to 39 who had recovered from COVID-19. The chain couples TRBV10-1 to TRBJ1-2; 7 of the junction bases match TRBD1. The specimen was PBMCs or T cells enriched from blood (not recorded which). CDR3 loop: CASKKRTGVLYGYTF. The DNA sequence reads TGCGCCAGCAAAAAACGGACAGGAGTCCTCTATGGCTACACCTTC.